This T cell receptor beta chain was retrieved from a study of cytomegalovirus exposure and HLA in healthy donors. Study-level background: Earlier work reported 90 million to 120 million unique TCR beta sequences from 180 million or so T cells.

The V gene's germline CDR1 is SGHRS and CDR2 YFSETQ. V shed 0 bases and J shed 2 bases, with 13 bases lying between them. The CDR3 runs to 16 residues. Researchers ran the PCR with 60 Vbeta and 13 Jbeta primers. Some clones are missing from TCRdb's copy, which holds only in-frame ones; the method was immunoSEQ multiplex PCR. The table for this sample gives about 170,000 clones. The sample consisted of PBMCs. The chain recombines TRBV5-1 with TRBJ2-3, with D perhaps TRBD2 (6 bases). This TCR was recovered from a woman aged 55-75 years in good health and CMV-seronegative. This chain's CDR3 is CASSLDPGEITDTQYF. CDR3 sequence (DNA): TGCGCCAGCAGCTTGGACCCGGGAGAGATCACAGATACGCAGTATTTT.